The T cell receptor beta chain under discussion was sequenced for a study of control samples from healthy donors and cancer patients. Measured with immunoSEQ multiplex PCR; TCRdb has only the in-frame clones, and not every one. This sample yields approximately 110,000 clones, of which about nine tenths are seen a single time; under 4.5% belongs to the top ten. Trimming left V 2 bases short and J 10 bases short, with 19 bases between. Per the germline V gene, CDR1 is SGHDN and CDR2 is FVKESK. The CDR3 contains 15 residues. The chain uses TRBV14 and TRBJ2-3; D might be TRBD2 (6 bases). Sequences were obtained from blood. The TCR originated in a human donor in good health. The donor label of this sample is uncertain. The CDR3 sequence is CASSQWSQGGVAQYF. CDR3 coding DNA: TGTGCCAGCAGCCAATGGAGTCAGGGCGGGGTTGCGCAGTATTTT.